Sequencing of this TCR beta chain was carried out in a study of spatial heterogeneity in lung cancer. Stated time point: blood at routine non-recurrence follow-up after resection. This clonotype came up a few times. Its target is unknown. TCRdb itself ran the 5' RACE reads through MiXCR, one entry per CDR3 protein. The table has fewer than 25,000 distinct CDR3 sequences, 8.5% to 10% seen once; the top ten hold less than 25%. CDR1 is SEHNR and CDR2 is FQNEAQ in the germline V gene (reference sequence). The CDR3 covers 14 residues. V shed 1 base and J shed 5 bases, with 10 bases lying between them. Study-wide results and limits: Ubiquitous, expanded tumor-derived TCRs were more frequently observed in blood at resection than at follow-up.

The TCR sequence derives from a male donor with early-stage non-small cell lung cancer. The J gene is TRBJ2-3, the V gene TRBV7-9; D gene uncertain. The material was PBMCs, obtained at follow-up. CDR3 amino acids: CASSLDVPGDTQYF. Written as DNA, the CDR3 is TGTGCCAGCAGCTTAGATGTCCCAGGAGATACGCAGTATTTT.